This T cell receptor (beta chain) emerged from a study of T-cell memory formation after mild COVID-19. In its sample, this clonotype was seen a few times. TCRdb independently ran MiXCR on the 5' RACE reads; one entry per CDR3 protein. This table holds hundreds of thousands of distinct CDR3 sequences, about 16% found once. Trimming removed 2 bases from V and 8 bases from J, with 6 bases in between. The CDR3 covers 11 residues. Germline loops: CDR1 ENHRY, CDR2 SYGVKD. The TCR was taken from a young man who had mild COVID-19 (a few samples of this study predate the infection). Cell type and time point are not known. Sequencing was carried out using PBMCs or a T cell subset sorted from them (not recorded which). The genes are TRBV10-3 and TRBJ1-1; unclear D gene. CDR3 sequence (DNA): TGTGCCATCAGTGAGGGCGGGGAAGCTTTCTTT. It is translated as CAISEGGEAFF.